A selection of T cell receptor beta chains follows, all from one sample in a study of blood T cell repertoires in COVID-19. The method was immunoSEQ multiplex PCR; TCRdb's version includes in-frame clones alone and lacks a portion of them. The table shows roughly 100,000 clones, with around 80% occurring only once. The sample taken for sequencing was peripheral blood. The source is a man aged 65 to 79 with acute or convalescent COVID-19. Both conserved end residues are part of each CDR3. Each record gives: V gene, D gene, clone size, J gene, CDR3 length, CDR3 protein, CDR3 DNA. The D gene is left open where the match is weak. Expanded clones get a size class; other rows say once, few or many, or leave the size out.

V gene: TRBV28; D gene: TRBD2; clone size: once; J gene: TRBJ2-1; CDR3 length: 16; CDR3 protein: CASIMGGSDSYNEQFF; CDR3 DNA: TGTGCCAGCATCATGGGGGGGAGTGACTCCTACAATGAGCAGTTCTTC
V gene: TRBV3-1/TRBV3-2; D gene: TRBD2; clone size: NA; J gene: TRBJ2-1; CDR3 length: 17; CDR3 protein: CASSQGRLAGSYNEQFF; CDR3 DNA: TGTGCCAGCAGCCAAGGTCGGCTAGCGGGTTCCTACAATGAGCAGTTCTTC
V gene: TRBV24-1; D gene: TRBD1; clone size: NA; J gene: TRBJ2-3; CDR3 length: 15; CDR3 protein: CATSDQTGGADTQYF; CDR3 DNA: TGTGCCACCAGTGATCAGACAGGGGGGGCAGATACGCAGTATTTT
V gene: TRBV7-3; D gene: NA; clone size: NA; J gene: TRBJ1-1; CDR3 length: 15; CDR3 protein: CASSPNQGLNTEAFF; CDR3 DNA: TGTGCCAGCAGCCCCAACCAGGGGTTGAACACTGAAGCTTTCTTT
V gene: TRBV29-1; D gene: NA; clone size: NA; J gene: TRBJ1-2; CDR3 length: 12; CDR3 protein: CSVGAGDYGYTF; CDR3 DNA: TGCAGCGTTGGGGCAGGGGACTATGGCTACACCTTC
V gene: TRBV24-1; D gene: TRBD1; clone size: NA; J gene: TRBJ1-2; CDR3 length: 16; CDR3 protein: CATSDLGTGGLRGYTF; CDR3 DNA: TGTGCCACCAGTGATTTGGGGACAGGGGGCCTACGTGGCTACACCTTC
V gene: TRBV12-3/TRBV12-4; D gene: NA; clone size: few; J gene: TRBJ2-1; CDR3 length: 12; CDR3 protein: CASSPGRYEQFF; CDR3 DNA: TGTGCCAGCAGCCCGGGGAGATATGAGCAGTTCTTC
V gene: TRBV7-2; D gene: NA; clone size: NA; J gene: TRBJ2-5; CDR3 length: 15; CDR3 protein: CASSPGVGYQETQYF; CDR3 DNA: TGTGCCAGCAGCCCTGGAGTGGGTTACCAAGAGACCCAGTACTTC
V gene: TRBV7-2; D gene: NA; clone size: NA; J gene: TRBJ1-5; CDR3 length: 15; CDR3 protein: CASSSQGSPNQPQHF; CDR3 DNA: TGTGCCAGCAGCTCTCAGGGGTCTCCAAATCAGCCCCAGCATTTT
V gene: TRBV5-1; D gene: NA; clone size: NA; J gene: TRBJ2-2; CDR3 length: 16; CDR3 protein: CASSLWMRANTGELFF; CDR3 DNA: TGCGCCAGCAGCTTGTGGATGCGGGCGAACACCGGGGAGCTGTTTTTT
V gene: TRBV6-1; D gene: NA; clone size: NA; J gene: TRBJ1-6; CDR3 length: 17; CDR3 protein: CASSDGRRSSYNSPLHF; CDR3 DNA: TGTGCCAGCAGTGATGGGCGGAGGAGCTCCTATAATTCACCCCTCCACTTT
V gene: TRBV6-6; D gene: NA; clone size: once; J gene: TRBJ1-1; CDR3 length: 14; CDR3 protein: CASSQGGEVTEAFF; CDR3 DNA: TGTGCCAGCAGTCAGGGAGGGGAAGTTACTGAAGCTTTCTTT
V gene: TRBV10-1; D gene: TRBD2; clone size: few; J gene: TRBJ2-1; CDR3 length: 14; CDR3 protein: CASSESGRGYEQFF; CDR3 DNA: TGCGCCAGCAGTGAAAGCGGGAGAGGGTATGAGCAGTTCTTC
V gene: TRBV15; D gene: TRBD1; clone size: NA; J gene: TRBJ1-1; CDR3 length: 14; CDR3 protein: CATSRNQGATEAFF; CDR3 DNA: TGTGCCACCAGCAGGAACCAGGGGGCCACTGAAGCTTTCTTT
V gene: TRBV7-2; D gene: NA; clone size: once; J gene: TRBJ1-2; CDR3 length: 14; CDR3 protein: CASSSSGWGYGYTF; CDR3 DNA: TGTGCCAGCAGCTCTTCAGGGTGGGGCTATGGCTACACCTTC
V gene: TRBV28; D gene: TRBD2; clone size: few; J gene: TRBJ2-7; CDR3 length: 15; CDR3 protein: CASSWASGSMYEQYF; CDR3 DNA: TGTGCCAGCAGTTGGGCTAGCGGGAGTATGTACGAGCAGTACTTC
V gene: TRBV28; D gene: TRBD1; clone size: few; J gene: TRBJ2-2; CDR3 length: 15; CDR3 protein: CASSHGTVNTGELFF; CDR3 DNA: TGTGCCAGCAGCCATGGGACAGTGAACACCGGGGAGCTGTTTTTT
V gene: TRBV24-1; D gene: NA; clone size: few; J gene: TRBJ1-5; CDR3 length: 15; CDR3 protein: CATSDGTRDKQPQHF; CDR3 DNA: TGTGCCACCAGTGATGGGACCAGGGACAAGCAGCCCCAGCATTTT
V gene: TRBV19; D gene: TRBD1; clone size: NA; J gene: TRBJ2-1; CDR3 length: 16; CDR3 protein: CASSIVGQGSYNEQFF; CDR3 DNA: TGTGCCAGTAGTATAGTGGGACAGGGTTCGTACAATGAGCAGTTCTTC
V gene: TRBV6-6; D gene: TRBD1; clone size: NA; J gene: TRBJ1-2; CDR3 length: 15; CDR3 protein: CASSYMEGGNYGYTF; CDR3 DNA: TGTGCCAGCAGTTACATGGAAGGGGGCAACTATGGCTACACCTTC
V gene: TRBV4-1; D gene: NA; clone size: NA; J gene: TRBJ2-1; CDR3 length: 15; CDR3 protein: CASSHTVITYNEQFF; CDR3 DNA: TGCGCCAGCAGCCACACAGTGATCACCTACAATGAGCAGTTCTTC
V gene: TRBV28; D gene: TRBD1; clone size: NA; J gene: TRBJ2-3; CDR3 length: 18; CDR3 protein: CASSYDRGLDGKADTQYF; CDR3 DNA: TGTGCCAGCAGTTACGACAGGGGTCTCGACGGGAAGGCAGATACGCAGTATTTT
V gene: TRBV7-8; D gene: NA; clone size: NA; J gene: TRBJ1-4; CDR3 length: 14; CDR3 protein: CASSLAGVVEKLFF; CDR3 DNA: TGTGCCAGCAGCTTAGCAGGGGTTGTTGAAAAACTGTTTTTT
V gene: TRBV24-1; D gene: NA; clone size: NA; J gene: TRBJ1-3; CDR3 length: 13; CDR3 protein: CATSTPEANTIYF; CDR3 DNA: TGTGCCACCAGCACGCCTGAAGCAAACACCATATATTTT
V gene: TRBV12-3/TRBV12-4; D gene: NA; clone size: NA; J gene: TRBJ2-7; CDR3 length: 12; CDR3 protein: CASSARNREQYF; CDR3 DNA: TGTGCCAGCAGTGCCCGGAACAGGGAGCAGTACTTC
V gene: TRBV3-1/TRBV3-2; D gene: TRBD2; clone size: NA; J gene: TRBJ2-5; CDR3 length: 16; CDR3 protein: CASSQVLGLAEETQYF; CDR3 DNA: TGTGCCAGCAGCCAAGTTTTGGGACTAGCGGAAGAGACCCAGTACTTC
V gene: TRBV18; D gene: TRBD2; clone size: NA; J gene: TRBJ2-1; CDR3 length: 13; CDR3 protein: CASSSGSYNEQFF; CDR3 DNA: TGTGCCAGCTCTAGCGGGAGTTACAATGAGCAGTTCTTC
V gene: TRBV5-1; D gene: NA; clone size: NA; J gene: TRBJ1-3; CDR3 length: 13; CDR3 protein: CASSGGSSNTIYF; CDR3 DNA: TGCGCCAGCAGCGGAGGGAGTTCGAACACCATATATTTT
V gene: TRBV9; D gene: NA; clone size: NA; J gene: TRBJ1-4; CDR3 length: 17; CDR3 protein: CASSVGLGDGANEKLFF; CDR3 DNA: TGTGCCAGCAGCGTAGGCTTGGGTGACGGGGCTAATGAAAAACTGTTTTTT
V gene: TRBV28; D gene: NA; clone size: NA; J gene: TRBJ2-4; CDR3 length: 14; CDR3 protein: CASSLGGQQNIQYF; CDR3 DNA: TGTGCCAGCAGTTTGGGGGGACAGCAAAACATTCAGTACTTC
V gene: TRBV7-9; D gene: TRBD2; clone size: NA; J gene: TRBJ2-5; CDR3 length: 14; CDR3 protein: CASSLPGRAQTQYF; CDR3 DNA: TGTGCCAGCAGCTTACCGGGGAGGGCTCAGACCCAGTACTTC
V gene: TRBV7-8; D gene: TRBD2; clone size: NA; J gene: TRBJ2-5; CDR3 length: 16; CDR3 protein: CASSPRLAGGQETQYF; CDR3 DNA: TGTGCCAGCAGCCCCCGACTAGCGGGGGGCCAAGAGACCCAGTACTTC
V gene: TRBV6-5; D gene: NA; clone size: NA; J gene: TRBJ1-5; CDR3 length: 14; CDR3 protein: CASSFLSGNQPQHF; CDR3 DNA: TGTGCCAGCTCCTTTTTGAGTGGCAATCAGCCCCAGCATTTT
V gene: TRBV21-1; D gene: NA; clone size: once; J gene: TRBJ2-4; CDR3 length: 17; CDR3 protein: CASSPNRLAGTKNIQYF; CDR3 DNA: TGTGCCAGCAGCCCGAACAGACTAGCGGGGACCAAAAACATTCAGTACTTC
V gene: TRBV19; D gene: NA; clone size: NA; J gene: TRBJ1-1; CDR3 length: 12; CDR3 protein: CASSHPGTEAFF; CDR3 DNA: TGTGCCAGTAGTCACCCCGGGACTGAAGCTTTCTTT
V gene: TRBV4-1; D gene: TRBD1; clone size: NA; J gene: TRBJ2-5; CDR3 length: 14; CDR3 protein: CASSKEGQQETQYF; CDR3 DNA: TGCGCCAGCAGCAAAGAGGGACAGCAAGAGACCCAGTACTTC
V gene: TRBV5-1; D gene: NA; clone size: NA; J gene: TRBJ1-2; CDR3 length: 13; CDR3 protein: CATQDGRGDGYTF; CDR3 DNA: TGCGCCACCCAGGACGGGAGAGGTGATGGCTACACCTTC
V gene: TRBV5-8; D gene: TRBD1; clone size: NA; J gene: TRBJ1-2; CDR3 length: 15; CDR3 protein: CASSPRTGPFYGYTF; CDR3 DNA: TGTGCCAGCAGCCCGAGGACAGGGCCGTTTTATGGCTACACCTTC
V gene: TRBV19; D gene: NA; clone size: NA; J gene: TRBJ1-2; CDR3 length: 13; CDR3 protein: CASTTGRQGGYTF; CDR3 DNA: TGTGCCAGTACCACAGGGCGCCAGGGTGGCTACACCTTC
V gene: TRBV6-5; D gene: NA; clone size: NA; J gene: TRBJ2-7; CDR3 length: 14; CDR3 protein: CATADRTLTYEQYF; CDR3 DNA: TGTGCCACCGCCGACAGGACCCTTACCTACGAGCAGTACTTC
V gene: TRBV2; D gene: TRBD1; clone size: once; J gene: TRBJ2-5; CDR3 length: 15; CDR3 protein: CASSLQGGRSETQYF; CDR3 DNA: TGTGCCAGCAGCCTCCAAGGGGGCCGATCGGAGACCCAGTACTTC
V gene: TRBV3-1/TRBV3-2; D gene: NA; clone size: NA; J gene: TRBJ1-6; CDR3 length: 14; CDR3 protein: CASSSRDTVSPLHF; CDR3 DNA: TGTGCCAGCAGCTCCCGGGACACGGTTTCACCCCTCCACTTT